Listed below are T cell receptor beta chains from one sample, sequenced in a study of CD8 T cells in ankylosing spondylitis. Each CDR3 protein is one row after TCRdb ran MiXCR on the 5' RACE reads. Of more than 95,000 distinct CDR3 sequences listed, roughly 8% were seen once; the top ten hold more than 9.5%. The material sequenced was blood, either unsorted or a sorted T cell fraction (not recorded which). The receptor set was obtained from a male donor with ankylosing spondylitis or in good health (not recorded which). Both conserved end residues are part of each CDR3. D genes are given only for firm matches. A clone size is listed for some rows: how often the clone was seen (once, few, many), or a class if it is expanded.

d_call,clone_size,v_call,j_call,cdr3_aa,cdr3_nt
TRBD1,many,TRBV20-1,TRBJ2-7,CSAEAPGTAYYEQYF,TGCAGTGCCGAGGCGCCCGGGACAGCCTATTACGAGCAGTACTTC
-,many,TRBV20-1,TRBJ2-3,CSANGHIGDTQYF,TGCAGTGCAAACGGACACATTGGGGATACGCAGTATTTT
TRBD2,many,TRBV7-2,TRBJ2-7,CASSLDAGGPDEQYF,TGTGCCAGCAGCTTAGATGCGGGAGGGCCGGACGAGCAGTACTTC
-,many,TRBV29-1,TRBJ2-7,CSVRHRDPSSYEQYF,TGCAGCGTTCGCCACCGGGACCCTAGCTCCTACGAGCAGTACTTC
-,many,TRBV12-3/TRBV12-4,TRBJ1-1,CASSFQGSGQAFF,TGTGCCAGCAGTTTCCAGGGTTCAGGGCAAGCTTTCTTT
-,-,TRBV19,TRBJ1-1,CASMGTGSRTEAFF,TGTGCCAGTATGGGAACAGGGAGCCGGACTGAAGCTTTCTTT
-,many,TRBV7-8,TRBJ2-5,CASSLFRGQETQYF,TGTGCCAGCAGCTTATTTAGAGGGCAAGAGACCCAGTACTTC
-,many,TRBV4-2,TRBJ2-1,CASSQEKVSSYNEQFF,TGTGCCAGCAGCCAAGAGAAAGTGAGCTCCTACAATGAGCAGTTCTTC
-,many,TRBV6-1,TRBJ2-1,CASSEVYNNEQFF,TGTGCCAGCAGTGAAGTATACAACAATGAGCAGTTCTTC
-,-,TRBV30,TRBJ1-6,CAWSLGRENSPLHF,TGTGCCTGGAGTCTCGGCAGGGAAAATTCACCCCTCCACTTT
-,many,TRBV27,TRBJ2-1,CASSFNRAYEQFF,TGTGCCAGCAGTTTTAACAGGGCCTATGAGCAGTTCTTC
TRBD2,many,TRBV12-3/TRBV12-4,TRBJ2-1,CASNEIGLGYNEQFF,TGTGCCAGCAACGAAATAGGACTAGGTTACAATGAGCAGTTCTTC
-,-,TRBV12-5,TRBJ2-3,CASGPTLVWDTQYF,TGTGCTAGTGGCCCAACGCTAGTATGGGATACGCAGTATTTT
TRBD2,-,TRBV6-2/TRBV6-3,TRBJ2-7,CASSYRPAGGPYEQYF,TGTGCCAGCAGTTACCGCCCAGCGGGGGGACCTTACGAGCAGTACTTC
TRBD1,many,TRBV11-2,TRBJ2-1,CASSFTLQGATYNEQFF,TGTGCCAGCAGCTTCACCTTACAGGGGGCGACCTACAATGAGCAGTTCTTC
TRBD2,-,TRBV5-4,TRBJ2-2,CASSLGTSGRIGELFF,TGTGCCAGCAGCTTGGGGACTAGCGGACGGATCGGGGAGCTGTTTTTT
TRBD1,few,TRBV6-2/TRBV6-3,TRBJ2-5,CASSRGQGGTQYF,TGTGCCAGCAGTAGAGGACAGGGTGGGACCCAGTACTTC
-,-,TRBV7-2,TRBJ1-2,CASSLQMGSHDGYTF,TGTGCCAGCAGCTTACAGATGGGATCTCATGATGGCTACACCTTC
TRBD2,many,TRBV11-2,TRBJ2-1,CASSSTPRGGSYNEQFF,TGTGCCAGCAGCTCTACCCCGAGGGGAGGGTCCTACAATGAGCAGTTCTTC
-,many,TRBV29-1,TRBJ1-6,CSAAYGTRNSPLHF,TGCAGCGCGGCTTACGGGACAAGGAATTCACCCCTCCACTTT
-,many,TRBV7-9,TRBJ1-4,CASSREYEKLFF,TGTGCCAGCAGCCGGGAATATGAAAAACTGTTTTTT
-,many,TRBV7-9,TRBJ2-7,CASSLTDEQYF,TGTGCCAGCAGCTTGACGGACGAGCAGTACTTC
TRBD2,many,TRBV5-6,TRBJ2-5,CASSLIAVLAGKQETQYF,TGTGCCAGCAGCTTGATTGCTGTTCTAGCGGGGAAACAAGAGACCCAGTACTTC
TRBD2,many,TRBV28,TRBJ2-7,CASTSGVYEQYF,TGTGCCAGCACTAGCGGGGTCTACGAGCAGTACTTC
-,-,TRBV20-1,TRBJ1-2,CSASPLNYGYTF,TGCAGTGCTTCTCCTCTTAACTATGGCTACACCTTC
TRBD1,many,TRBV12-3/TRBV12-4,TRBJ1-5,CASSLSGRGINQPQHF,TGTGCCAGCAGTTTAAGTGGCAGGGGGATCAATCAGCCCCAGCATTTT
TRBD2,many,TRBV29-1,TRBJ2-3,CSVPGTSGGGTDTQYF,TGCAGCGTCCCCGGGACTAGCGGGGGGGGCACAGATACGCAGTATTTT
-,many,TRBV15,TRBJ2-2,CATSRDSEPDGELFF,TGTGCCACCAGCAGAGATTCGGAGCCAGACGGGGAGCTGTTTTTT
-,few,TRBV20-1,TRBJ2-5,CSARITETQYF,TGCAGTGCTAGAATTACGGAGACCCAGTACTTC
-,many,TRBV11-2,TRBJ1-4,CASSLAMRGEKLFF,TGTGCCAGCAGCTTAGCCATGCGGGGTGAAAAACTGTTTTTT
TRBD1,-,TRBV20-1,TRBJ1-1,CSARAWTGNTEAFF,TGCAGTGCTAGAGCTTGGACAGGGAATACTGAAGCTTTCTTT
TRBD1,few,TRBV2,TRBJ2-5,CASSDRLPTGVYQETQYF,TGTGCCAGCAGTGATAGGCTACCGACAGGGGTGTACCAAGAGACCCAGTACTTC